The rows below give T cell receptor beta chains drawn from one sample of a study of cytomegalovirus exposure and HLA in healthy donors. Clones were sequenced by immunoSEQ multiplex PCR, and TCRdb holds only the in-frame ones, with some missing. In the table there are around 130,000 clones, about 79% of which are singletons. What was sequenced was PBMCs. The receptors stem from a woman under 30 in good health and CMV-seropositive. Each CDR3 is given with its conserved first and last residue. The D gene is left open where the match is weak. Expanded clones get a size class; other rows say once, few or many, or leave the size out.

abundance	j_gene	d_gene	len	v_gene	CDR3aa	CDR3nt
NA	TRBJ2-3	TRBD2	17	TRBV7-6	CASSSPSAGGSTDTQYF	TGTGCCAGCAGCTCCCCCTCAGCGGGGGGGTCCACAGATACGCAGTATTTT
NA	TRBJ2-1	NA	12	TRBV27	CASSFNSNEQFF	TGTGCCAGCAGTTTCAACAGCAATGAGCAGTTCTTC
NA	TRBJ2-2	TRBD1	16	TRBV15	CATSTRDRGWTGELFF	TGTGCCACCAGCACCCGGGACAGGGGGTGGACCGGGGAGCTGTTTTTT
NA	TRBJ1-4	NA	14	TRBV5-1	CASRPDRFNEKLFF	TGCGCCAGCAGACCCGACAGGTTTAATGAAAAACTGTTTTTT
NA	TRBJ1-2	NA	12	TRBV12-5	CASGYRVNGYTF	TGTGCTAGTGGTTATCGGGTTAATGGCTACACCTTC
NA	TRBJ1-6	TRBD1	18	TRBV7-9	CSSSFSGQVFSYNSPLHF	TGTTCCAGCAGCTTTTCGGGACAGGTTTTCTCCTATAATTCACCCCTCCACTTT
NA	TRBJ1-1	NA	14	TRBV19	CASSLGTVNTEAFF	TGTGCCAGTAGTCTAGGAACAGTGAACACTGAAGCTTTCTTT
NA	TRBJ1-1	TRBD1	14	TRBV25-1	CASSPKTGPTEAFF	TGTGCCAGCAGTCCAAAGACAGGGCCCACTGAAGCTTTCTTT
NA	TRBJ1-6	NA	16	TRBV7-3	CASSLQGTVVGSPLHF	TGTGCCAGCAGCTTACAGGGGACGGTTGTTGGTTCACCCCTCCACTTT
NA	TRBJ2-3	NA	20	TRBV19	CASSITALEDSVLGEDTQYF	TGTGCCAGTAGTATCACCGCCCTCGAGGACTCCGTCCTGGGCGAAGATACGCAGTATTTT
NA	TRBJ2-1	TRBD2	15	TRBV18	CASSPPRLAGVEQFF	TGTGCCAGCTCACCACCCAGACTAGCGGGGGTTGAGCAGTTCTTC
NA	TRBJ1-6	TRBD1	14	TRBV11-2	CASSFDRANSPLHF	TGTGCCAGCAGCTTCGACAGGGCTAATTCACCCCTCCACTTT
NA	TRBJ1-4	NA	12	TRBV2	CASSRQPGGAVF	TGTGCCAGCAGTAGACAGCCCGGGGGGGCCGTTTTT
NA	TRBJ1-4	TRBD1	15	TRBV5-4	CASSFGTGRNEKLFF	TGTGCCAGCAGCTTCGGGACAGGGAGGAATGAAAAACTGTTTTTT
few	TRBJ1-4	NA	13	TRBV19	CASRPPGNEKLFF	TGTGCCAGCCGACCGCCAGGCAATGAAAAACTGTTTTTT
NA	TRBJ2-5	TRBD2	14	TRBV9	CASRAGEGSETQYF	TGTGCCTCCCGGGCGGGGGAGGGGTCCGAGACCCAGTACTTC
NA	TRBJ1-4	TRBD1	14	TRBV5-1	CASSLTGVGEKLFF	TGCGCCAGCAGCTTAACAGGGGTGGGCGAAAAACTGTTTTTT
NA	TRBJ1-3	TRBD1	16	TRBV7-2	CASSLMGRDSQNTIYF	TGTGCCAGCAGCTTAATGGGGCGGGACAGTCAAAACACCATATATTTT
few	TRBJ1-2	NA	13	TRBV7-9	CASGSGGLTGYTF	TGTGCCAGCGGCTCTGGTGGACTCACTGGCTACACCTTC
NA	TRBJ2-1	TRBD2	15	TRBV5-1	CASSSGLALYNEQFF	TGCGCCAGCAGCTCGGGACTAGCCCTTTACAATGAGCAGTTCTTC
few	TRBJ1-4	NA	15	TRBV5-1	CASSSRTVNDEKLFF	TGCGCCAGCAGCTCTAGGACAGTCAATGATGAAAAACTGTTTTTT
once	TRBJ1-4	TRBD1	13	TRBV29-1	CSGGTAGSEKLFF	TGCAGCGGTGGGACAGCCGGGAGTGAAAAACTGTTTTTT
NA	TRBJ2-6	NA	15	TRBV19	CASSSMSSGANVLTF	TGTGCCAGTAGCTCGATGAGCTCTGGGGCCAACGTCCTGACTTTC
NA	TRBJ2-5	NA	15	TRBV6-5	CASSYSRDAYRAQYF	TGTGCCAGCAGTTACTCTCGGGACGCCTACAGGGCCCAGTACTTC
few	TRBJ2-7	TRBD1	12	TRBV29-1	CSVWTGLDEQYF	TGCAGCGTGTGGACAGGGCTGGACGAGCAGTACTTC
NA	TRBJ2-7	NA	14	TRBV7-9	CSSSLSQGAYEQYF	TGTTCCAGCAGCTTAAGCCAGGGCGCCTACGAGCAGTACTTC
NA	TRBJ2-3	TRBD2	18	TRBV9	CASSDLSGAAPSTDTQYF	TGTGCCAGCAGCGACCTTAGCGGGGCGGCCCCTAGCACAGATACGCAGTATTTT
once	TRBJ2-7	TRBD1	14	TRBV7-9	CASSSDRAPYEQYF	TGTGCCAGCAGCTCCGACAGGGCCCCCTACGAGCAGTACTTC
NA	TRBJ2-7	TRBD1	14	TRBV27	CASSWTGVLSEQYF	TGTGCCAGCAGTTGGACAGGGGTCCTCAGCGAGCAGTACTTC
NA	TRBJ1-6	NA	20	TRBV5-3	CARSPRRGAPPYSYNSPLHF	TGTGCCAGAAGCCCCCGACGGGGGGCCCCTCCTTACTCCTATAATTCACCCCTCCACTTT
NA	TRBJ2-2	TRBD1	15	TRBV5-6	CASSPGTGSTGELFF	TGTGCCAGCAGCCCCGGGACAGGGAGCACCGGGGAGCTGTTTTTT
NA	TRBJ2-7	NA	15	TRBV27	CASSLDSGGSYEQYF	TGTGCCAGCAGTTTAGACAGCGGAGGGTCCTACGAGCAGTACTTC
NA	TRBJ2-7	NA	14	TRBV4-1	CASSHPGVSYEQYF	TGCGCCAGCAGCCACCCCGGGGTTTCCTACGAGCAGTACTTC
NA	TRBJ2-1	TRBD2	16	TRBV18	CASSAMTSGVYNEQFF	TGTGCCAGCTCCGCAATGACTAGCGGGGTCTACAATGAGCAGTTCTTC
NA	TRBJ2-6	TRBD1	18	TRBV9	CASSVQDRGQSGANVLTF	TGTGCCAGCAGCGTACAGGACAGGGGGCAATCTGGGGCCAACGTCCTGACTTTC
NA	TRBJ1-2	TRBD1	12	TRBV11-2	CATRDRGSGYTF	TGTGCCACTAGGGACAGGGGAAGCGGCTACACCTTC
once	TRBJ1-3	NA	13	TRBV27	CASSLAGGNTIYF	TGTGCCAGCAGTTTAGCAGGTGGAAACACCATATATTTT
NA	TRBJ1-4	NA	13	TRBV30	CAWRSALMGKLFF	TGTGCCTGGAGGAGCGCCCTAATGGGAAAACTGTTTTTT
NA	TRBJ2-7	NA	12	TRBV28	CASSFWSYEQYF	TGTGCCAGCAGCTTCTGGAGCTACGAGCAGTACTTC
once	TRBJ2-3	NA	15	TRBV9	CASSVRGVGTDTQYF	TGTGCCAGCAGCGTAAGGGGCGTGGGCACAGATACGCAGTATTTT
NA	TRBJ1-2	NA	14	TRBV5-4	CASSLAGTWVGYTF	TGTGCCAGCAGCTTGGCGGGGACTTGGGTTGGCTACACCTTC
few	TRBJ2-7	TRBD2	15	TRBV9	CASSEVAGGSSEQYF	TGTGCCAGCAGCGAGGTAGCGGGGGGCTCCAGCGAGCAGTACTTC
NA	TRBJ2-7	NA	13	TRBV5-6	CASGGWGRDEQYF	TGTGCCAGCGGGGGGTGGGGACGTGACGAGCAGTACTTC
NA	TRBJ1-5	TRBD1	15	TRBV5-1	CASSVTGGNNQPQHF	TGCGCCAGCAGCGTGACAGGGGGCAACAATCAGCCCCAGCATTTT
few	TRBJ1-6	TRBD1	15	TRBV4-1	CASSQLRTGDSPLHF	TGCGCCAGCAGCCAGCTCCGGACAGGGGATTCACCCCTCCACTTT
NA	TRBJ2-7	NA	14	TRBV7-8	CASSLVHDPYEQYF	TGTGCCAGCAGCTTAGTACATGATCCCTACGAGCAGTACTTC
NA	TRBJ1-2	TRBD1	14	TRBV18	CASSPPGQGYGYTF	TGTGCCAGCTCGCCCCCGGGACAGGGCTATGGCTACACCTTC
NA	TRBJ1-1	TRBD1	13	TRBV10-3	CATLGQGATEAFF	TGTGCCACCTTGGGACAGGGGGCCACTGAAGCTTTCTTT
NA	TRBJ1-2	NA	15	TRBV7-2	CASSLRSTEPYGYTF	TGTGCCAGCAGCTTAAGGTCGACAGAACCCTATGGCTACACCTTC
NA	TRBJ1-1	NA	16	TRBV5-5	CASSPHMTGWNTEAFF	TGTGCCAGCAGCCCGCACATGACAGGTTGGAACACTGAAGCTTTCTTT
NA	TRBJ1-2	NA	13	TRBV11-2	CASSLDSTCGYTF	TGTGCCAGCAGCTTAGATAGTACCTGCGGCTACACCTTC
NA	TRBJ2-3	NA	15	TRBV19	CASGNPGLYTDTQYF	TGTGCCAGTGGAAACCCGGGACTTTACACAGATACGCAGTATTTT
NA	TRBJ2-2	NA	14	TRBV4-1	CASSQDRLSGELFF	TGCGCCAGCAGCCAAGATCGTCTGTCCGGGGAGCTGTTTTTT
NA	TRBJ2-3	TRBD2	17	TRBV6-1	CASSEGGRGGSRGTQYF	TGTGCCAGCAGTGAAGGAGGGCGGGGGGGGTCTAGGGGTACGCAGTATTTT
NA	TRBJ2-4	NA	16	TRBV5-4	CASVLGRGDNKNIQYF	TGTGCCAGCGTACTGGGCAGGGGGGACAACAAAAACATTCAGTACTTC